This TCR beta chain is from a study of blood T cell repertoires in COVID-19. Assay: immunoSEQ multiplex PCR; the TCRdb copy retains only in-frame clones and omits some. The sample comprises more than 200,000 clones, nearly 90% of which are singletons, and around 0.7% rests with the top ten. This TCR was sampled from a human donor in a cohort sampled during active COVID-19. Material: peripheral blood.

In DNA, the CDR3 is TGCGCCAGCAGCCAAGCCGGGACTAGCGGGGGGCCGTCCTACGAGCAGTACTTC. Amino acid sequence: CASSQAGTSGGPSYEQYF. The chain recombines TRBV4-1 with TRBJ2-7; 15 nucleotides agree with TRBD2. CDR1 is MGHRA and CDR2 is YSYEKL in the germline V gene. The CDR3 is 18 amino acids. Trimming cost V 1 base and J 1 base; bases outside gene matches: 5.